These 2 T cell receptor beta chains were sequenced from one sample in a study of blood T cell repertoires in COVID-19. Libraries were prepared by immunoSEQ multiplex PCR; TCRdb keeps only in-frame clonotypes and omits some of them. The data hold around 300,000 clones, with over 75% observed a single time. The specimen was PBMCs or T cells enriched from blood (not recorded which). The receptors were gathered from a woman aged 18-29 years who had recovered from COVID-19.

In nucleotides, the CDR3 is TGCGCCAGCAGCCTGGGACAGCCTTTCTATGGCTACACCTTC. This gives the protein CASSLGQPFYGYTF. This chain connects TRBV5-1 to TRBJ1-2, with 7 bases aligning to TRBD1. The CDR3 loop spans 14 amino acids. V trimming: 4 bases; J trimming: 4 bases; junction bases outside the gene matches: 7. Germline CDR1 and CDR2: SGHRS and YFSETQ.

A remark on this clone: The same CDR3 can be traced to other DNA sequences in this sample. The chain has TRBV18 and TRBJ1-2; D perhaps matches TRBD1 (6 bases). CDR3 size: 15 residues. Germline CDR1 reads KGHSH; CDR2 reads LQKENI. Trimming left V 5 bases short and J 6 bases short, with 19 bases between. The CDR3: CASSGPEGGNHGYTF. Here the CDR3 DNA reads TGTGCCAGCTCAGGACCTGAGGGGGGGAACCATGGCTACACCTTC.